The 5 T cell receptor beta chains in this list originate from one sample, sequenced in a study of human T cells and chemical hapten exposure. The study used a library that attached unique molecular identifiers to individual cDNA molecules. TCRdb fed the reads into MiXCR, producing one record per CDR3 protein. The sample includes 120,000 or so distinct CDR3 sequences, around 9% seen only once; the top ten take roughly 1.3%. The study extracted total RNA from unfractionated whole blood. Sequenced: whole blood. Every receptor here comes from a human donor in good health. Some clones in this sample may be carry-over from other donors' samples.

This rearrangement joins TRBV5-1 to TRBJ2-7; 9 bases are shared with TRBD2. The ends lost 4 bases at V and 4 bases at J; junction bases unmatched: 3. This CDR3 region has 13 residues. Per germline, CDR1 SGHRS and CDR2 YFSETQ. This chain's CDR3 is CASSVAGAYEQYF. In DNA form, the CDR3 reads TGCGCCAGCAGCGTAGCGGGGGCTTACGAGCAGTACTTC. The full variable domain, with the rest looked up from reference TRBV5-1 and TRBJ2-7, is KAGVTQTPRYLIKTRGQQVTLSCSPISGHRSVSWYQQTPGQGLQFLFEYFSETQRNKGNFPGRFSGRQFSNSRSEMNVSTLELGDSALYLCASSVAGAYEQYFGPGTRLTVT.

The chain joins TRBV3-1 to TRBJ2-5, with 10 bases that match TRBD1. V lost 1 base, J lost 3 bases, and 5 bases stayed unmatched. The CDR3 sequence is 16 residues long. Per the germline V gene, CDR1 is LGHDT and CDR2 is YNNKEL (reference sequence). CDR3 loop: CASSQGDRGYEETQYF. The CDR3 coding sequence is TGTGCCAGCAGCCAAGGGGACAGGGGATATGAAGAGACCCAGTACTTC.

This clonotype was seen a few times. The V gene is TRBV5-1, the J gene TRBJ2-2; D is unresolved. Per germline, CDR1 SGHRS and CDR2 YFSETQ. The CDR3 contains 13 residues. The V and J ends lost 5 bases and 3 bases respectively, with 8 bases between them. Here the CDR3 reads CASRGADTGELFF. As DNA, the CDR3 is TGCGCCAGCAGGGGTGCGGACACCGGGGAGCTGTTTTTT.

This clonotype has a count of ten or more. The chain employs TRBV3-1 and TRBJ1-1; the D gene is possibly TRBD1 (5 bases). V lost 5 bases and J 1 base, leaving 11 bases between the germline ends. Germline loops: CDR1 LGHDT, CDR2 YNNKEL (reference sequence). This CDR3 has 14 residues. The CDR3 nucleotides are TGTGCCAGCAGCGTCGACAGCCGGAACACTGAAGCTTTCTTT. Its protein product is CASSVDSRNTEAFF.

This clonotype was counted ten times or more. The chain combines TRBV15 with TRBJ2-1; 9 positions agree with TRBD2. The CDR3 is made up of 19 amino acids. The V and J ends lost 2 bases and 1 base, in that order; junction bases with no gene match: 12. Germline loops: CDR1 LNHNV, CDR2 YYDKDF (reference sequence). The CDR3 spells CATSRHPGLATSSYNEQFF. CDR3 sequence (DNA): TGTGCCACCAGCAGACATCCGGGACTAGCCACGTCGTCCTACAATGAGCAGTTCTTC.